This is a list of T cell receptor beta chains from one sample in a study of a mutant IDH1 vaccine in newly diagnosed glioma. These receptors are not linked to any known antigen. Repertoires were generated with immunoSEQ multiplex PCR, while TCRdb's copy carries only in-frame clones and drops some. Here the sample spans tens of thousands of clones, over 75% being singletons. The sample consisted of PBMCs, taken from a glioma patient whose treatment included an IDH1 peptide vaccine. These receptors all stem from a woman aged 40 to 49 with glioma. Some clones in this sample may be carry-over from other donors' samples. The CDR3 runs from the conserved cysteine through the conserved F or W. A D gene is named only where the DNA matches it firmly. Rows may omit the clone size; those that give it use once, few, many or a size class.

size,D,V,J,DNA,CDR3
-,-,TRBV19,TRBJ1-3,TGTGCCAGTAGTACGCAGGGACTTGGAAACACCATATATTTT,CASSTQGLGNTIYF
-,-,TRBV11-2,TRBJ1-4,TGTGCCAGCAGCCGCTTACGGGGGGCTACCACCTTGGGTGAACTGTTTTTT,CASSRLRGATTLGELFF
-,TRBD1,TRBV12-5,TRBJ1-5,TGTGCTAGTGGTTTGGTAAACTTGAATCGGACAGGGGAGGGGATGATGGTCAATCAGCCCCAGCATTTT,CASGLVNLNRTGEGMMVNQPQHF
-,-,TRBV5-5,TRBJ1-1,TGTGCCAGCAGCTACTGGGCAGCGAACACTGAAGCTTTCTTT,CASSYWAANTEAFF
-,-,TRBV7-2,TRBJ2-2,TGTGCCAGCAGCTTTGGGGGCCTGTCGACCGGGGAGCTGTTTTTT,CASSFGGLSTGELFF
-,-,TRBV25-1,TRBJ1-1,TGTGCCAGCAGTGCCCCGAACACTGAAGCTTTCTTT,CASSAPNTEAFF
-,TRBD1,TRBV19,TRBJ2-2,TGTGCCAGTAGTATTGGAGCAGGGGGCCCGAACACCGGGGAGCTGTTTTTT,CASSIGAGGPNTGELFF
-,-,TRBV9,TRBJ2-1,TGTGCCAGCACCCCACGAGTGGAACCGACCTCCCAAAATGAGCAGTTCTTC,CASTPRVEPTSQNEQFF
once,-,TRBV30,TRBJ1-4,TGTGCCTGGGGAGGGGGGGCAGGCTCAACTAATGAAAAACTGTTTTTT,CAWGGGAGSTNEKLFF
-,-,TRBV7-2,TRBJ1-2,TGTGCCAGCAGCTTAGCGCCGGGGGGTAACTATGGCTACACCTTC,CASSLAPGGNYGYTF
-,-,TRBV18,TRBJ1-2,TGTGCCAGCTCACCACCCCTGACAAATGGCTACACCTTC,CASSPPLTNGYTF
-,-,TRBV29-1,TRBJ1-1,TGCAGCGGATTAGCGGGCCCGGAAGCTTTCTTT,CSGLAGPEAFF
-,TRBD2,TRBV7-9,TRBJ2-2,TGTGCCAGCAGCAAACTGAGCGGGGGGCCAAACACCGGGGAGCTGTTTTTT,CASSKLSGGPNTGELFF
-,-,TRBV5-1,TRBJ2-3,TGCGCCAGCAGCTTGATCCCCGGAGATACGCAGTATTTT,CASSLIPGDTQYF
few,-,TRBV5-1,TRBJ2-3,TGCGCCAGCAGCTTCACAGATACGCAGTATTTT,CASSFTDTQYF
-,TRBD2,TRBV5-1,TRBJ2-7,TGCGCCAGCAGCGGCAGCGGGGGTGCCTACGAGCAGTACTTC,CASSGSGGAYEQYF
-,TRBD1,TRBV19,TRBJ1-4,TGTGCCAGTAGTGTCGACAGGGCAACTAATGAAAAACTGTTTTTT,CASSVDRATNEKLFF
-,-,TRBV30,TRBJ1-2,TGTGCCTGGAGTGTCGGCAGGGCGGGCTACACCTTC,CAWSVGRAGYTF
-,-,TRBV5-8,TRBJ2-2,TGTGCCAGCAGCTTGGCCAGCGTTAACACCGGGGAGCTGTTTTTT,CASSLASVNTGELFF
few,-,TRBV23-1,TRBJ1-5,TGCGCCAGCAGTCAACCGACGGGTCTGCCCCAGCATTTT,CASSQPTGLPQHF
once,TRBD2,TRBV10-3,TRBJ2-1,TGTGCCATCAGTGAGTCCGGGACTAGCAGAAGGAGCTCCTACAATGAGCAGTTCTTC,CAISESGTSRRSSYNEQFF
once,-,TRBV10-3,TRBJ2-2,TGTGCCATCAAAAGCACCGGGGAGCTGTTTTTT,CAIKSTGELFF